The 12 T cell receptor beta chains below come from one sample, sequenced in a study of blood T cell repertoires in COVID-19. Produced via immunoSEQ multiplex PCR; TCRdb's table is partial and in-frame only. The table has 150,000 to 200,000 clones, roughly nine tenths seen once. Sequencing used peripheral blood. The receptors come from a human donor in a cohort sampled during active COVID-19.

CDR3 in DNA: TGTGCCAGCAGCCCAGACAGGAAAGAGACCCAGTACTTC. Translated, it gives CASSPDRKETQYF. This rearrangement joins TRBV5-4 to TRBJ2-5; TRBD1 might be the D (6 bases). Trimming stripped 4 bases from V and 3 bases from J, with 10 bases between. Germline V gene data show CDR1 as SGHNT and CDR2 as YYREEE (reference sequence). The CDR3 is 13 amino acids. Based on the CDR3 plus reference TRBV5-4 and TRBJ2-5, the full variable domain is ETGVTQSPTHLIKTRGQQVTLRCSSQSGHNTVSWYQQALGQGPQFIFQYYREEENGRGNFPPRFSGLQFPNYSSELNVNALELDDSALYLCASSPDRKETQYFGPGTRLLVL.

The chain carries TRBV7-2 and TRBJ1-1; no reliable D call. Germline values: CDR1 SGHTA, CDR2 FQGNSA. The CDR3 extends over 13 amino acids. V was shortened by 1 base and J by 5 bases, with 8 bases between the two germline ends. CDR3 DNA: TGTGCCAGCAGCTTAGATCGGGTTACTGAAGCTTTCTTT. It yields the protein CASSLDRVTEAFF.

The V gene is TRBV19, the J gene TRBJ1-2, with D possibly being TRBD1 (6 bases). V was pared by 3 bases and J by 1 base, with 18 bases between. This CDR3 comprises 17 residues. Germline values: CDR1 LNHDA, CDR2 SQIVND (reference sequence). The CDR3 bases are TGTGCCAGTAGTATTTTGCCAGGGGAACTCCTTAACTATGGCTACACCTTC. Encoded protein: CASSILPGELLNYGYTF.

The chain combines TRBV5-5 with TRBJ2-2; D call uncertain. V lost 4 bases, J lost 4 bases, and 14 bases lay in between. In germline, CDR1 is SGHKS, CDR2 YYEKEE (reference sequence). There are 15 residues in the CDR3. The CDR3 is CASSPHLGGTGELFF. The CDR3 region has the DNA TGTGCCAGCAGCCCACACCTAGGTGGCACCGGGGAGCTGTTTTTT.

The DNA of the CDR3 is TGTGCCAGCAGTTACGGACAGGGAGGGGGCTACACCTTC. It translates to CASSYGQGGGYTF. The V gene is TRBV6-6, the J gene TRBJ1-2; 8 bases are shared with TRBD1. Per germline, CDR1 MNHNY and CDR2 SVGAGI (reference sequence). The trim removed 2 bases at V and 8 bases at J, leaving 4 bases unmatched. There are 13 residues in the CDR3.

The CDR3 DNA is TGTGCCAGCTCGGCGGGGGGTACTGAAAAACTGTTTTTT. Translation gives CASSAGGTEKLFF. The genes are TRBV3-1 (or the pseudogene TRBV3-2) and TRBJ1-4; possibly TRBD1 for D (5 bases). Per germline, CDR1 LGHDT and CDR2 YNNKEL (reference sequence). The CDR3 totals 13 residues. V was cut by 8 bases and J by 7 bases, with 14 bases left in between.

The chain is built from TRBV12-3 or TRBV12-4 and TRBJ1-2; TRBD1 matches at 7 bases. J was trimmed by 6 bases and V by 5 bases; bases with no gene match: 3. The CDR3 has 12 residues. This CDR3 reads CASSNRGDGYTF. CDR3 DNA sequence: TGTGCCAGCAGTAACAGGGGTGATGGCTACACCTTC.

The chain uses TRBV7-8 and TRBJ2-7, with TRBD1 identical over 8 bases. The germline CDR1 and CDR2 sequences are SGHVS and FQNEAQ. This CDR3 region has 12 residues. The V and J ends lost 5 bases and 11 bases, in that order; junction bases with no gene match: 8. This chain's CDR3 is CASSHPGQVEYF. The CDR3 DNA follows: TGTGCCAGCAGCCACCCGGGACAGGTGGAGTACTTC.

This chain connects TRBV4-2 to TRBJ2-6, with TRBD1 matching over 8 bases. With 0 bases clipped from V and 0 bases from J, the junction kept 10 bases outside the gene matches. This CDR3 has 20 amino acids. Germline-derived CDR1 and CDR2 are LGHNA and YNFKEQ. The CDR3, as DNA: TGTGCCAGCAGCCAAGATATCGACAGGGGAGTCACCTCTGGGGCCAACGTCCTGACTTTC. It specifies CASSQDIDRGVTSGANVLTF.

This clone has a handful of counts. V usage is TRBV7-2 and J usage is TRBJ2-7, with 7 bases that match TRBD2. Trimming at V came to 5 bases and at J to 0 bases, leaving 13 bases not matched to a gene. The CDR3 length is 17 residues. Per germline, CDR1 SGHTA and CDR2 FQGNSA. The CDR3 sequence is CASSRPAGLAVSYEQYF. CDR3 coding DNA: TGTGCCAGCAGCCGGCCCGCAGGGCTAGCGGTCTCCTACGAGCAGTACTTC.

This clone was counted between two and nine times. The chain employs TRBV14 and TRBJ2-3; D gene uncertain. CDR1 is SGHDN and CDR2 is FVKESK in the germline V gene. The CDR3 loop spans 12 amino acids. The ends were cut back, 4 bases at V and 8 bases at J, with 10 bases in the middle. The CDR3 region has the DNA TGTGCCAGCAGCCGACCCCCGGGTACGCAGTATTTT. As protein: CASSRPPGTQYF.

The chain employs TRBV18 and TRBJ2-1; tentative D call: TRBD2 (5 bases). The germline V gene has CDR1 KGHSH and CDR2 LQKENI. The CDR3 spans 15 residues. The V and J ends lost 3 bases and 7 bases respectively, with 16 bases between them. The CDR3 coding sequence is TGTGCCAGCTCACCCCCCGCGCGGGCGGAAAATGAGCAGTTCTTC. Translating gives CASSPPARAENEQFF. Looking up the rest from reference TRBV18 and TRBJ2-1 gives the full variable domain: NAGVMQNPRHLVRRRGQEARLRCSPMKGHSHVYWYRQLPEEGLKFMVYLQKENIIDESGMPKERFSAEFPKEGPSILRIQQVVRGDSAAYFCASSPPARAENEQFFGPGTRLTVL.